The TCR beta chain under discussion was sequenced for a study of cytomegalovirus exposure and HLA in healthy donors. This clone was recorded a few times. CDR3 length equals 16 residues. V lost 8 bases to trimming and J lost 0 bases; unmatched junction nucleotides: 11. Per the germline V gene, CDR1 is GTSNPN and CDR2 is SVGIG (reference sequence). Researchers ran the PCR with 60 Vbeta and 13 Jbeta primers. TCRdb's copy holds only in-frame clones and misses some; the assay was immunoSEQ multiplex PCR. Among about 180,000 clones listed, around three quarters were seen once. The receptor's source is a woman aged 25 to 39 in good health and CMV-seronegative. Sequenced: PBMCs. This chain links TRBV30 with TRBJ2-3; 10 positions match TRBD2. The CDR3 spells CAQAGGLPRSTDTQYF. The CDR3 DNA follows: TGTGCCCAAGCGGGGGGGCTTCCCCGTAGCACAGATACGCAGTATTTT.